The subject of this entry is one T cell receptor (beta chain). These data originate in a study of blood T cell repertoires in COVID-19. Trimming stripped 5 bases from V and 2 bases from J, with 11 bases between. The germline V gene encodes CDR1 SGHNT and CDR2 YYREEE (reference sequence). This CDR3 comprises 14 residues. TCRdb keeps only in-frame clones here, not all; method: immunoSEQ multiplex PCR. The data show 150,000 or so clones, roughly four fifths seen once. Specimen: peripheral blood. This TCR came from a woman older than 75 with active or convalescent COVID-19. The V and J genes are TRBV5-4 and TRBJ1-3; D remains unclear. The chain's CDR3 is CASSSPTAGNTIYF. The CDR3 nucleotides read TGTGCCAGCAGTTCACCCACGGCTGGAAACACCATATATTTT.